The present T cell receptor beta chain was sequenced within a study of shared clonotypes between healthy human individuals. Background on the study: Each donor had three CD4 naive, three CD4 memory, two CD8 naive and one CD8 memory plate.

In regard to this clone: The antigen remains undetermined.

Germline CDR1 reads SGDLS; CDR2 reads YYNGEE. Trimming cost V 4 bases and J 0 bases, with 12 bases left between them. The CDR3 totals 15 residues. Naive-designated CD8 cells lacked CD45RO, were positively enriched for CCR7, and omitted terminally differentiated effector memory CD45RA+ cells. Measured with immunoSEQ multiplex PCR; TCRdb has only the in-frame clones, and not every one. This sample has 550,000 to 600,000 clones, with 95% to 98% found just once. Study-wide results and limits: Naive subsets usually exceeded memory subsets in estimated richness.

The chain combines TRBV9 with TRBJ2-3; no reliable D call. The source material was naive CD8+ T cells sorted from blood. The sequence was obtained from a man aged 30-40 years in good health. The CDR3 coding sequence is TGTGCCAGCAGCCTTTCGGAAGCTAGCACAGATACGCAGTATTTT. It translates to CASSLSEASTDTQYF. The full variable domain, its missing parts supplied by reference TRBV9 and TRBJ2-3, is DSGVTQTPKHLITATGQRVTLRCSPRSGDLSVYWYQQSLDQGLQFLIQYYNGEERAKGNILERFSAQQFPDLHSELNLSSLELGDSALYFCASSLSEASTDTQYFGPGTRLTVL.